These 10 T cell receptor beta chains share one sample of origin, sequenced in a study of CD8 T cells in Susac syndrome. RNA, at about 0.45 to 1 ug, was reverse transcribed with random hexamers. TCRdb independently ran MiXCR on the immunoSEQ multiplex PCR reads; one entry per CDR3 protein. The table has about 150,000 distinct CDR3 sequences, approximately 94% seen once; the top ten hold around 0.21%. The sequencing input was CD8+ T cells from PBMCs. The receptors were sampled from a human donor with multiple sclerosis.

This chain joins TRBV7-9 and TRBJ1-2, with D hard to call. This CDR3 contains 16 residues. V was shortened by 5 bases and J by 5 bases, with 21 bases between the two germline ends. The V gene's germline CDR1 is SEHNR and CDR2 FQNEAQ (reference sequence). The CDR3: CASSPREARTPYGYTF. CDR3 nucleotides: TGTGCCAGCAGCCCTAGGGAGGCCCGGACTCCTTATGGCTACACCTTC.

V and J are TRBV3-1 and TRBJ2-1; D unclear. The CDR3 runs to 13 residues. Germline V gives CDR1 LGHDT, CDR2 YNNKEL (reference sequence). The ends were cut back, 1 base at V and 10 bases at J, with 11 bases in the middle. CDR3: CASSQVPLREQFF. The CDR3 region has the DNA TGTGCCAGCAGCCAAGTTCCTCTGAGGGAGCAGTTCTTC.

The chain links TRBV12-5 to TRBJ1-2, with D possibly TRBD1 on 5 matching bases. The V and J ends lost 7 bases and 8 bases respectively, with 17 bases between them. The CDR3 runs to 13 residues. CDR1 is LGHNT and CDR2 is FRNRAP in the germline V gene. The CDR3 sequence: CASAGTATEGYTF. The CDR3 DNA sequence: TGTGCTAGTGCCGGGACGGCGACGGAGGGCTACACCTTC.

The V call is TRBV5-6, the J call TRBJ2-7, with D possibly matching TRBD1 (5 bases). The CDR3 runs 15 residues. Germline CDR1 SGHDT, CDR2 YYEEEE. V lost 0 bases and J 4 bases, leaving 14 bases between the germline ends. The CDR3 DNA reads TGTGCCAGCAGCTTGGGGACATCCCGGCCTTACGAGCAGTACTTC. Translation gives CASSLGTSRPYEQYF.

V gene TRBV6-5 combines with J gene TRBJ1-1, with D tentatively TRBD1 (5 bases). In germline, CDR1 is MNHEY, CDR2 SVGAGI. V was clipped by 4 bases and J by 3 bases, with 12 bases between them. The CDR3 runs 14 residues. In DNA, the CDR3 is TGTGCCAGCAGTTCTACAGGATCGGACACTGAAGCTTTCTTT. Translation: CASSSTGSDTEAFF.

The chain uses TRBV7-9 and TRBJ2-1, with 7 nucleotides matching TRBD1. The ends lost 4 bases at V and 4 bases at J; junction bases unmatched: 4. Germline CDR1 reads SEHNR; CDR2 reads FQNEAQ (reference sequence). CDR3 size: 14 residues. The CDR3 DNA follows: TGTGCCAGCAGCTCGGACAGGACTTACAATGAGCAGTTCTTC. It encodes CASSSDRTYNEQFF.

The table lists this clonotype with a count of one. CDR3 DNA sequence: TGCGCCAGCAGCCAAGAGGTGCAGGGCCACTACAATGAGCAGTTCTTC. Amino acid sequence: CASSQEVQGHYNEQFF. The chain combines TRBV4-3 with TRBJ2-1; TRBD1 might be the D (5 bases). V was shortened by 0 bases and J by 3 bases, with 12 bases between the two germline ends. Germline CDR1 reads LGHNA; CDR2 reads YSLEER. The CDR3 is made up of 16 amino acids.

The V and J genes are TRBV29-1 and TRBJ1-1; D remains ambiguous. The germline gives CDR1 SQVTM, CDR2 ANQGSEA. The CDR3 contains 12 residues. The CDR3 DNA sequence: TGCAGTGTCGTTCCCATGAACACTGAAGCTTTCTTT. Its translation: CSVVPMNTEAFF. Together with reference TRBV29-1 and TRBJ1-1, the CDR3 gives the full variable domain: SAVISQKPSRDICQRGTSLTIQCQVDSQVTMMFWYRQQPGQSLTLIATANQGSEATYESGFVIDKFPISRPNLTFSTLTVSNMSPEDSSIYLCSVVPMNTEAFFGQGTRLTVV.

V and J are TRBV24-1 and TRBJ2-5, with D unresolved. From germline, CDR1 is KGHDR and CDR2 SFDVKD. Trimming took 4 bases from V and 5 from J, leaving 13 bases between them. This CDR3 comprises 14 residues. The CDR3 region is CATSEDHSGETQYF. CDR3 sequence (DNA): TGTGCCACCAGTGAGGACCACTCTGGGGAGACCCAGTACTTC.

The CDR3 is CAISEGWRLTEAFF. The CDR3 nucleotides read TGTGCCATCAGTGAGGGGTGGAGGTTAACTGAAGCTTTCTTT. V usage is TRBV10-3 and J usage is TRBJ1-1; no reliable D call. The length of the CDR3 is 14 residues. V was shortened by 2 bases and J by 5 bases, with 12 bases between the two germline ends. Germline CDR1 is ENHRY and CDR2 is SYGVKD.